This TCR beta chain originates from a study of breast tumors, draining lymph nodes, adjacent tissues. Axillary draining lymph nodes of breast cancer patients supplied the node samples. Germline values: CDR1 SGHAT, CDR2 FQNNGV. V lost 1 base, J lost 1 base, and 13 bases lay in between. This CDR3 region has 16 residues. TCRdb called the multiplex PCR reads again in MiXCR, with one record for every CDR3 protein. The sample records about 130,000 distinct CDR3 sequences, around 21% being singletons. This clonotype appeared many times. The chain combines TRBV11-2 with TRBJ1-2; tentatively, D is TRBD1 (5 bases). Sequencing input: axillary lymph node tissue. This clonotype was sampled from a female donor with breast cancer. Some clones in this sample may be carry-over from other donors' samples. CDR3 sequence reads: CASSLGGPRGNYGYTF. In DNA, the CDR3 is TGTGCCAGCAGCTTAGGTGGTCCTAGGGGTAACTATGGCTACACCTTC.